The present T cell receptor (beta chain) was sequenced within a study of blood T cell repertoires in COVID-19. Study-level background: Donors in the United States, Italy and Spain gave samples during acute or convalescent COVID-19. From T cells, B-cell-depleted T cells, or PBMCs came the material, which was cDNA or gDNA.

From germline, CDR1 is ENHRY and CDR2 SYGVKD. The CDR3 length is 19 residues. J was trimmed by 3 bases and V by 0 bases; bases with no gene match: 11. Per the original methods: The authors estimated nucleated cell counts from reference gene primer amplification. This table comes from immunoSEQ multiplex PCR, and its TCRdb copy is limited to in-frame clones, with some not included. The V and J calls and clone size are taken from that table; D and trimming were inferred from the DNA. Among about 140,000 clones, approximately 85% were seen once, and the ten largest hold 2.5% to 3%. The origin of this receptor is a man in his forties or fifties with acute or convalescent COVID-19. This chain links TRBV10-3 with TRBJ2-3; 11 bases line up with TRBD2. Sequencing was performed on peripheral blood. DNA for the CDR3: TGTGCCATCAGTGAGTCGAGGGCGGGACTAGCGGTAGGGACAGATACGCAGTATTTT. This gives the protein CAISESRAGLAVGTDTQYF.